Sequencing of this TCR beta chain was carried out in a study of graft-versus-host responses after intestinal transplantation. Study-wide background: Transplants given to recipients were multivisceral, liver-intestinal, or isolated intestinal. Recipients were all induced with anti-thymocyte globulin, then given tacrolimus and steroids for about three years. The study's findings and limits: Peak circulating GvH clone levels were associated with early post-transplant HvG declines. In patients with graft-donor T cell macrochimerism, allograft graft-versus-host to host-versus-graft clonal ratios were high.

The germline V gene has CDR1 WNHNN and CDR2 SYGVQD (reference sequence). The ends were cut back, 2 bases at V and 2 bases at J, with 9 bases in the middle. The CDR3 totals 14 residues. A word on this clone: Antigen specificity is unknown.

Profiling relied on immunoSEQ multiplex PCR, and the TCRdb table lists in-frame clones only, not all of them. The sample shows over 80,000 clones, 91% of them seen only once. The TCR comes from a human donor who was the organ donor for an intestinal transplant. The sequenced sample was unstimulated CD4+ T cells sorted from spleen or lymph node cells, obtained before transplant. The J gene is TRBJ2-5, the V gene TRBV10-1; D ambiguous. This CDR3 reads CASSEISLQETQYF. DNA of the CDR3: TGCGCCAGCAGTGAGATATCTCTACAAGAGACCCAGTACTTC.